At least ten counts were recorded for the clone carrying this T cell receptor (beta chain). Its cognate antigen is unknown. This sample is drawn from a study of human T cells and chemical hapten exposure. About the study: TCR yields per sample varied, mainly owing to small pooled library volume differences.

V dropped 4 bases and J dropped 2 bases, with 10 bases sitting between them. The CDR3 contains 13 residues. Germline V lookup: CDR1 SGHNT, CDR2 YYREEE (reference sequence). In TCRdb, the RACE reads were re-called with MiXCR into one record per CDR3 protein. The table records tens of thousands of distinct CDR3 sequences, about 9.6% of them present only once. Findings and limits, study-wide: The study found expanded TCRs formed significantly more large CDR3 similarity clusters than controls.

Time point in this sample: pre-sensitization, week 0. The sample's treatment: therapeutic diphenylcyclopropenone sensitization with weekly scalp DPC. The authors' total RNA extraction used unfractionated whole blood. Samples of blood were obtained prior to the application of each patch test. The sequence was collected from a woman aged 30 to 39 with alopecia areata. Some clones in this sample may be carry-over from other donors' samples. The chain employs TRBV5-4 and TRBJ2-7; perhaps D is TRBD1 or TRBD2 (6 bases each). Material: whole blood, obtained in connection with sensitization to the hapten diphenylcyclopropenone (DPC). As DNA, the CDR3 is TGTGCCAGCAGCCTGGGGGGCCCCTACGAGCAGTACTTC. This gives the protein CASSLGGPYEQYF.